This TCR beta chain was profiled in a study of T cells in Graves' hyperthyroidism and ophthalmopathy. As to this clonotype: Its target is unknown.

Study conclusions and caveats: Prediction of ophthalmopathy progression came a median approximately 6.5 months pre-onset. Blood samples included most of the expanded thyroid clonotypes exceeding 0.001. Ophthalmopathy was distinguished from stable hyperthyroidism by 13 V-J signatures.

Absent ophthalmopathy progression within 18 months defined stable Graves' hyperthyroidism. TCR beta CDR3 regions were amplified from RNA transcripts. Using the HTBI primer set, a first-round RT-PCR was run on the TCR CDR3. TCRdb reprocessed the multiplex PCR reads with MiXCR, giving one entry per CDR3 protein. The sample holds fewer than 400,000 distinct CDR3 sequences, more than 20% seen once. The CDR3 sequence is 13 residues long. From germline, CDR1 is MNHNS and CDR2 SASEGT. Trimming took 10 bases from V and 3 from J, leaving 15 bases between them. This chain uses TRBV6-1 with TRBJ1-2, with D maybe TRBD1 (5 bases). The specimen sequenced was blood. The receptor was derived from a middle-aged man with Graves' hyperthyroidism. CDR3 DNA: TGTGCCACATCCCAGGGTATTTACTATGGCTACACCTTC. Its protein product is CATSQGIYYGYTF.